This TCR beta chain was recorded in a study of cytomegalovirus exposure and HLA in healthy donors. As concerns this clone: The antigen remains unidentified.

V shed 5 bases, J shed 7 bases, and the junction held 7 bases outside the gene matches. Germline values: CDR1 SGHNT, CDR2 YENEEA. This CDR3 has 14 residues. In the PCR, 60 Vbeta and 13 Jbeta primers were used. Clones were sequenced by immunoSEQ multiplex PCR, and TCRdb holds only the in-frame ones, with some missing. The sample has under 200,000 clones, 78% seen once. General observations from the study: It was in a later analysis that TCR association rates were seen to vary by HLA locus, highest for DRB1 and lowest for HLA-C. A few of the chains that were CMV-associated were confirmed in vitro to be specific for CMV antigens.

The material sequenced was PBMCs. The chain joins TRBV11-3 to TRBJ2-2, with 7 bases aligning to TRBD1. This TCR came from a woman in her twenties or thirties in good health and CMV-seropositive. In nucleotides, the CDR3 is TGTGCCAGCAGCCCACAGGGGATTGACGGGGAGCTGTTTTTT. Translating gives CASSPQGIDGELFF.